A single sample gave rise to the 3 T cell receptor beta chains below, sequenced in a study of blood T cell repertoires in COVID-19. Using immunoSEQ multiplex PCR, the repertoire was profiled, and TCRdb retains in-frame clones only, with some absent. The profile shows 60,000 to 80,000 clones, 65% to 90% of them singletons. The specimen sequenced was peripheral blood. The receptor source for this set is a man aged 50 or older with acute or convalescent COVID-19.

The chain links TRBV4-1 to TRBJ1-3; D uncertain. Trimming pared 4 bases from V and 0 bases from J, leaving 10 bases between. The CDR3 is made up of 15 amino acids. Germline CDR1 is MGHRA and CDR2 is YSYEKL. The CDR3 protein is CASSLSVSSGNTIYF. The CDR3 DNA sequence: TGCGCCAGCAGCCTATCTGTGAGCTCTGGAAACACCATATATTTT.

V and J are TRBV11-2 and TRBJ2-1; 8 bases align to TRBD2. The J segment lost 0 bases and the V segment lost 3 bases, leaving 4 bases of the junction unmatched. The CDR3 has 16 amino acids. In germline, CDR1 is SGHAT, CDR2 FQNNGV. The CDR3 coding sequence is TGTGCCAGCAGCTTTTTACGGGGGGGCTCCTACAATGAGCAGTTCTTC. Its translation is CASSFLRGGSYNEQFF.

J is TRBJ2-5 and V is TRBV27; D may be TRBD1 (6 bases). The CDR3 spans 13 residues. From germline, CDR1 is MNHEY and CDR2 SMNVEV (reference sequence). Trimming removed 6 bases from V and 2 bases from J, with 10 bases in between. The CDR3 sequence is CASRPQGQETQYF. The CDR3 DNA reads TGTGCCAGCAGGCCCCAGGGGCAAGAGACCCAGTACTTC.